This T cell receptor (beta chain) derives from a study of glioma-infiltrating T cells (dated by TCRdb to 2016 to 2017). Context from the whole study: Glioma tissue, non-neoplastic brain tissue and matched peripheral blood mononuclear cells were used as sources from which TCR alpha- and beta-chain repertoires were sequenced. To measure how far tissue and blood T-cell populations diverged, each tissue-infiltrating repertoire was compared against the peripheral blood repertoire of the same patient. Three low-grade glioma patients, under ten primary glioblastoma patients and three non-glioma patients contributing non-neoplastic brain tissue were included in the paired cohort. Results and caveats for the whole study, not just this receptor: Group comparisons rested on small numbers: three non-neoplastic, three low-grade glioma and fewer than ten glioblastoma patients. In non-neoplastic patients, VJ-independent divergence between tissue and blood fell below expectation, whereas in all gliomas, and especially in low-grade gliomas, the divergence rose above expectation. Tissue and blood shared very few CDR3 sequences, a result attributed to high CDR3 diversity and limited sampling.

From the germline V gene, CDR1 is SGHAT and CDR2 is FQNNGV. Relative to germline, V is missing 5 bases and J is missing 4 bases, with 6 bases of the junction outside any gene match. The CDR3, cysteine through phenylalanine, is 16 amino acids long. The sequence is cut down to CDR3 DNA, 48 bases in frame from base 1. Of note for this clonotype: What antigen it recognizes has not been identified. Base-call qualities are not available, and no considerably larger clone is one nucleotide away.

TCR alpha and beta CDR3 regions were amplified with the iRepertoire nested amplicon-rescue multiplex PCR (arm-PCR) platform from RNA. The input for one-step reverse transcription and amplification was about 100-400 ng of either tissue mRNA or PBMC total RNA. After bead purification, a secondary multiplex PCR added Illumina adapters, and libraries were gel-purified between 200 and 400 bp. Internal 6-nucleotide barcodes were carried by the libraries and were used for demultiplexing. Sequencing of the libraries was done on an Illumina MiSeq using 2x220 or 2x250 nucleotide paired-end reads. The paper's processing steps were these. FLASH 1.2.11 was used to merge paired reads, and BWA-MEM then aligned the reads to the GRCh37 human genome before TRA and TRB reads were extracted. For V and J assignment, an IMGT-derived reference of cassette sequences and CDR3 motifs that included pseudogenes was used. Reads were translated in three frames, and productive CDR3s were defined as those with a C...FGXG motif and no stop codons. Unique combinations of V-J cassette pair and CDR3 amino acid sequence were defined as clonotypes. Reads were filtered by Hamming distance, thresholded by each sample's sequence error rate in mapped regions. TCRdb redid the processing of the public reads, applying fastp at Q25 and MiXCR, and retained in-frame beta chains. Every CDR3 protein is listed once, alongside the most common genes and DNA of its rows. TCRdb assigned the V and J calls; the authors' analysis was not used. This sample comprises about 89,000 distinct CDR3 sequences, about 23% of them detected only once. Of the sample, 6.7% is held by the ten largest clones.

Recombination joined TRBV11-2 with TRBJ2-2; TRBD2 lines up with 11 middle nucleotides. This clonotype was sampled from a human donor with low-grade glioma or glioblastoma, undergoing nonglioma brain surgery, or in good health (not recorded which). The source material was glioma tissue, nonneoplastic brain tissue, or PBMCs (not recorded which). The CDR3 region: CASSLRLAGSTGELFF. The DNA sequence reads TGTGCCAGCAGCCTACGACTAGCGGGATCCACCGGGGAGCTGTTTTTT.